The rows below give T cell receptor beta chains drawn from one sample of a study of cytomegalovirus exposure and HLA in healthy donors. This table comes from immunoSEQ multiplex PCR, and its TCRdb copy is limited to in-frame clones, with some not included. The sample gives 65,000 to 95,000 clones, around 79% of which show up once; about 5.5% is in the top ten. The specimen was PBMCs. The source of these receptors is a male donor in good health and CMV-seropositive. Each CDR3 is given with its conserved first and last residue. Fields, in order: J gene, V gene, D gene, CDR3 length, clone size, CDR3 protein, CDR3 DNA. D genes are given only for firm matches. Part of the rows lack a size; the others show once, few, many or a class for expanded clones.

>TRBJ2-5|TRBV5-1|NA|15|few
CASSLGGHLKETQYF
TGCGCCAGCAGCTTGGGAGGACACCTAAAGGAGACCCAGTACTTC
>TRBJ2-7|TRBV30|TRBD2|15|NA
CAWSVGLAGAYEQYF
TGTGCCTGGAGTGTAGGGCTAGCGGGGGCCTACGAGCAGTACTTC
>TRBJ2-3|TRBV27|NA|14|NA
CASLGRGITDTQYF
TGTGCCAGCCTGGGGCGGGGAATCACAGATACGCAGTATTTT
>TRBJ1-1|TRBV10-3|NA|15|NA
CAIGSFTGSDTEAFF
TGTGCCATCGGGTCGTTCACGGGTTCGGACACTGAAGCTTTCTTT
>TRBJ1-4|TRBV18|TRBD1|14|NA
CASSMTGSNEKLFF
TGTGCCAGCTCAATGACAGGGTCTAATGAAAAACTGTTTTTT
>TRBJ2-5|TRBV5-4|TRBD2|13|few
CASSWGGEETQYF
TGTGCCAGCAGCTGGGGGGGAGAAGAGACCCAGTACTTC
>TRBJ1-3|TRBV5-5|NA|15|NA
CASSTPRGSGNTIYF
TGTGCCAGCAGCACCCCCAGGGGCTCTGGAAACACCATATATTTT
>TRBJ2-3|TRBV28|TRBD2|15|NA
CASTYRAGPGDTQYF
TGTGCCAGCACCTACCGAGCGGGGCCCGGGGATACGCAGTATTTT
>TRBJ2-3|TRBV6-5|TRBD2|15|few
CASSGTSGGADTQYF
TGTGCCAGCAGTGGGACTAGCGGGGGGGCCGATACGCAGTATTTT
>TRBJ1-1|TRBV6-6|NA|15|NA
CASIDLQVLNTEAFF
TGTGCCAGCATCGATTTACAAGTCTTGAACACTGAAGCTTTCTTT
>TRBJ2-7|TRBV11-2|NA|14|NA
CASSLQTSTYEQYF
TGTGCCAGCAGCTTGCAAACAAGTACCTACGAGCAGTACTTC
>TRBJ1-1|TRBV19|TRBD1|18|NA
CASSIKGDRGFFGTEAFF
TGTGCCAGTAGTATTAAAGGGGACAGGGGTTTTTTTGGCACTGAAGCTTTCTTT
>TRBJ2-1|TRBV25-1|TRBD2|16|NA
CASSEPGLAAYNEQFF
TGTGCCAGCAGTGAACCTGGACTAGCGGCCTACAATGAGCAGTTCTTC
>TRBJ2-5|TRBV12-5|NA|13|NA
CASGSGQGETQYF
TGTGCTAGTGGTTCAGGACAAGGGGAGACCCAGTACTTC
>TRBJ2-1|TRBV2|NA|13|NA
CASSDTVANEQFF
TGTGCCAGCAGTGATACAGTGGCCAATGAGCAGTTCTTC
>TRBJ2-2|TRBV5-1|NA|12|NA
CASSLSAGELFF
TGCGCCAGCAGCTTATCGGCCGGGGAGCTGTTTTTT
>TRBJ1-5|TRBV28|TRBD1|17|NA
CASSIPGTAYSNQPQHF
TGTGCCAGCAGTATCCCCGGGACAGCGTATAGCAATCAGCCCCAGCATTTT
>TRBJ1-4|TRBV5-1|NA|12|NA
CASSFDGEKLFF
TGCGCCAGCAGCTTTGACGGGGAAAAACTGTTTTTT
>TRBJ2-4|TRBV7-9|TRBD2|18|NA
CASSLALGLAGAKNIQYF
TGTGCCAGCAGCTTAGCTTTAGGGCTAGCGGGAGCCAAAAACATTCAGTACTTC
>TRBJ2-3|TRBV7-9|NA|12|NA
CASSFIPDTQYF
TGTGCCAGCAGCTTTATCCCAGATACGCAGTATTTT
>TRBJ2-7|TRBV2|NA|19|NA
CASSEAVEGARIIPYEQYF
TGTGCCAGCAGTGAAGCGGTGGAGGGGGCGCGGATTATTCCCTACGAGCAGTACTTC
>TRBJ2-1|TRBV2|NA|12|NA
CASSDNRNEQFF
TGTGCCAGCAGCGACAATCGGAATGAGCAGTTCTTC
>TRBJ2-7|TRBV2|TRBD2|14|NA
CASRPGLAGFEQYF
TGTGCCAGCAGGCCTGGACTAGCGGGCTTCGAGCAGTACTTC
>TRBJ2-7|TRBV5-1|NA|15|NA
CASSWGGRGSHEQYF
TGCGCCAGCAGCTGGGGGGGCAGGGGCAGCCACGAGCAGTACTTC
>TRBJ1-1|TRBV6-4|NA|13|NA
CASSDQGNTEAFF
TGTGCCAGCAGTGACCAGGGGAACACTGAAGCTTTCTTT
>TRBJ1-1|TRBV19|TRBD1|12|NA
CASSLSGTGVEF
TGTGCCAGTAGTCTCTCCGGGACAGGGGTAGAGTTT
>TRBJ1-1|TRBV7-9|NA|16|NA
CSSSFDRRAGETEAFF
TGTTCCAGCAGTTTCGATCGTAGGGCAGGGGAGACTGAAGCTTTCTTT
>TRBJ2-7|TRBV25-1|NA|13|many
CASSEVGLYEQYF
TGTGCCAGCAGTGAGGTGGGGCTTTACGAGCAGTACTTC
>TRBJ1-2|TRBV6-8|NA|18|NA
CASSYPPLTAISNYGYTF
TGTGCCAGCAGTTACCCTCCTCTTACAGCTATTTCTAACTATGGCTACACCTTC
>TRBJ1-1|TRBV19|TRBD1|15|NA
CARAYLDREETEAFF
TGTGCCAGGGCTTATCTGGACAGGGAGGAGACTGAAGCTTTCTTT
>TRBJ2-2|TRBV5-1|TRBD1|15|NA
CASSLQGGNTGELFF
TGCGCCAGCAGCTTACAGGGGGGTAACACCGGGGAGCTGTTTTTT
>TRBJ2-3|TRBV14|NA|15|few
CASSQDFISTDTQYF
TGTGCCAGCAGCCAAGACTTTATTAGCACAGATACGCAGTATTTT
>TRBJ2-5|TRBV29-1|NA|12|NA
CSDNDWQETQYF
TGCAGCGATAACGACTGGCAAGAGACCCAGTACTTC
>TRBJ2-7|TRBV7-2|NA|13|NA
CASRISGAYEQYF
TGTGCCAGCCGAATTAGCGGAGCCTACGAGCAGTACTTC
>TRBJ1-2|TRBV7-9|TRBD1|17|NA
CSSSLGDRVSNNYGYTF
TGTTCCAGCAGCTTGGGGGACAGGGTGTCCAATAACTATGGCTACACCTTC
>TRBJ2-5|TRBV9|TRBD2|15|NA
CASSAGTSDQETQYF
TGTGCCAGCAGCGCCGGGACTAGCGACCAAGAGACCCAGTACTTC
>TRBJ2-7|TRBV11-2|NA|16|NA
CASIFIKQKAAYEQYF
TGTGCCAGCATTTTTATCAAGCAGAAGGCGGCATACGAGCAGTACTTC
>TRBJ1-5|TRBV30|TRBD1|13|NA
CAWSVRGNQPQHF
TGTGCCTGGAGTGTCAGGGGGAACCAGCCCCAGCATTTT
>TRBJ1-1|TRBV6-5|NA|15|few
CASSYGAQTNTEAFF
TGTGCCAGCAGTTACGGGGCACAGACGAACACTGAAGCTTTCTTT
>TRBJ2-7|TRBV28|NA|18|NA
CASSTRPGDGAHAYEQYF
TGTGCCAGCAGTACCCGTCCGGGGGATGGGGCGCACGCCTACGAGCAGTACTTC
>TRBJ1-6|TRBV4-3|NA|16|few
CASSQVPDSYNSPLHF
TGCGCCAGCAGCCAAGTTCCGGACAGCTATAATTCACCCCTCCACTTT
>TRBJ1-2|TRBV7-3|NA|15|NA
CASSLTGVGGNGYTF
TGTGCCAGCAGCTTAACGGGGGTGGGAGGGAATGGCTACACCTTC
>TRBJ2-2|TRBV11-3|TRBD2|17|NA
CASSSGGSGGYTGELFF
TGTGCCAGCAGCTCCGGTGGTAGCGGGGGATATACCGGGGAGCTGTTTTTT
>TRBJ1-3|TRBV13|TRBD1|16|NA
CASSLRTGRFQDTIYF
TGTGCCAGCAGTTTGAGGACAGGGCGGTTTCAGGACACCATATATTTT
>TRBJ2-4|TRBV5-6|NA|13|NA
CASSTQVENIQYF
TGTGCCAGCAGTACGCAGGTGGAAAACATTCAGTACTTC
>TRBJ2-5|TRBV5-1|NA|13|NA
CASSYRGGETQYF
TGCGCCAGCAGCTACAGGGGAGGAGAGACCCAGTACTTC
>TRBJ1-3|TRBV6-6|NA|14|NA
CASTSPRAGNTIYF
TGTGCCAGCACCTCTCCCAGGGCTGGAAACACCATATATTTT